Following are 14 T cell receptor beta chains from one sample sequenced in a study of blood T cell repertoires in COVID-19. The protocol was immunoSEQ multiplex PCR, while the TCRdb copy is restricted to in-frame clones and leaves out a portion. There are some 270,000 clones in the sample; approximately 86% occur only once, and roughly 1.6% lies in the top ten. The sequencing sample was made of peripheral blood. The receptors shown here come from a woman aged 55-69 years who had recovered from COVID-19.

This sequence joins TRBV5-6 and TRBJ1-3; a possible D gene is TRBD1 (5 bases). The CDR3 is made up of 15 amino acids. Germline CDR1 reads SGHDT; CDR2 reads YYEEEE. The V gene lost 2 bases and the J gene lost 0 bases, with 9 bases spanning the gap. CDR3 protein: CASSFSGVSGNTIYF. The CDR3 DNA reads as TGTGCCAGCAGCTTCTCGGGGGTCTCTGGAAACACCATATATTTT.

The chain couples TRBV18 to TRBJ1-1, with no clear D. The CDR3 runs to 15 residues. Germline CDR1 is KGHSH and CDR2 is LQKENI. Trimming removed 1 base at V and 3 bases at J, with 12 bases between. The CDR3, as DNA: TGTGCCAGCTCACCACGGCCCGGGGAGGACACTGAAGCTTTCTTT. Translated, it gives CASSPRPGEDTEAFF.

The chain links TRBV5-6 to TRBJ1-2; 7 bases agree with TRBD1. Trimming removed 3 bases from V and 3 bases from J; junction bases left unmatched: 8. There are 15 residues in the CDR3. Germline assignment: CDR1 SGHDT and CDR2 YYEEEE. The CDR3 coding sequence is TGTGCCAGCAGCTCAGACAGGGTTTACGACTATGGCTACACCTTC. It encodes CASSSDRVYDYGYTF.

Notes on this clone: This specimen includes other DNA sequences encoding the same CDR3. The genes are TRBV19 and TRBJ2-5; 8 bases align to TRBD1. V shed 3 bases and J 4 bases; nucleotides not matched to a gene: 4. Germline V gene lookup returns CDR1 LNHDA and CDR2 SQIVND (reference sequence). The length of the CDR3 is 14 residues. The CDR3 reads CASSIQGAGETQYF. As DNA, the CDR3 is TGTGCCAGTAGTATCCAGGGGGCCGGAGAGACCCAGTACTTC.

The rearrangement links TRBV12-3 or TRBV12-4 to TRBJ1-1; the D is unclear. The ends were cut back, 4 bases at V and 5 bases at J, with 11 bases in the middle. The CDR3 has 13 residues. The DNA of the CDR3 is TGTGCCAGCAGTTCCTTACTGCGGACTGAAGCTTTCTTT. Amino acid sequence: CASSSLLRTEAFF.

A word on this clone: Other nucleotide sequences from this sample produce the same CDR3. The genes are TRBV19 and TRBJ1-6, with D possibly matching TRBD1 (6 bases). Germline CDR1 reads LNHDA; CDR2 reads SQIVND (reference sequence). This CDR3 has 17 residues. With 3 bases removed from V and 0 bases from J, the gap between germline ends came to 12 bases. CDR3 nucleotides: TGTGCCAGTAGTATTGGGCAGGGGTCCTCCTATAATTCACCCCTCCACTTT. Amino acid sequence: CASSIGQGSSYNSPLHF.

This chain joins TRBV10-3 and TRBJ2-4, with TRBD1 matching 11 bases. Germline V lookup: CDR1 ENHRY, CDR2 SYGVKD. V shed 0 bases, J shed 3 bases, and the junction held 4 bases outside the gene matches. This CDR3 has 17 amino acids. The CDR3 DNA sequence: TGTGCCATCAGTGAGTCTGGGGGACAGGGGGACAAAAACATTCAGTACTTC. It specifies CAISESGGQGDKNIQYF.

The rearrangement joins TRBV19 to TRBJ1-5, with TRBD1 matching over 8 bases. Germline V gene sequence: CDR1 LNHDA, CDR2 SQIVND (reference sequence). V shed 3 bases, J shed 6 bases, and the junction held 10 bases outside the gene matches. This CDR3 contains 16 residues. The CDR3 loop is CASSIRGQGFGQPQHF. CDR3 bases: TGTGCCAGTAGTATCAGAGGACAGGGTTTCGGTCAGCCCCAGCATTTT.

The rearrangement uses TRBV27 and TRBJ2-7, with TRBD1 identical over 10 bases. J was trimmed by 5 bases and V by 4 bases; bases with no gene match: 8. The CDR3 is made up of 15 amino acids. Germline loops: CDR1 MNHEY, CDR2 SMNVEV (reference sequence). CDR3 sequence: CASSSWTGGWDEQYF. The CDR3 region has the DNA TGTGCCAGCAGTTCGTGGACAGGGGGGTGGGACGAGCAGTACTTC.

The chain employs TRBV4-2 and TRBJ2-1; 7 bases align to TRBD2. The CDR3 is 14 amino acids. Per the germline V gene, CDR1 is LGHNA and CDR2 is YNFKEQ. V shed 0 bases and J 9 bases; nucleotides not matched to a gene: 5. The DNA for the CDR3 is TGTGCCAGCAGCCAAGACGGGGGGTGGGGTGAGCAGTTCTTC. This codes for CASSQDGGWGEQFF.

This clone has more than one count but fewer than ten. The rearrangement links TRBV7-3 to TRBJ1-2; TRBD1 agrees at 9 bases. J gave up 4 bases and V 0 bases, and 12 bases lay outside the gene matches. The CDR3 totals 18 residues. CDR1 is SGHTA, CDR2 FQGTGA, per germline. CDR3: CASSLTGTGSPPSYGYTF. The CDR3 DNA sequence: TGTGCCAGCAGCTTAACCGGGACAGGGAGCCCCCCATCCTATGGCTACACCTTC.

This chain uses TRBV2 with TRBJ2-5; TRBD1 matches 11 bases. There are 13 residues in the CDR3. Germline V gives CDR1 SNHLY, CDR2 FYNNEI. Trimming took 6 bases from V and 5 from J; bases not matched to a gene: 2. The CDR3 sequence is CASRGDRGETQYF. CDR3 in DNA: TGTGCCAGCAGGGGGGACAGGGGGGAGACCCAGTACTTC.

This rearrangement joins TRBV28 to TRBJ1-4; D is uncertain. Germline V gene lookup returns CDR1 MDHEN and CDR2 SYDVKM. The CDR3 has 15 residues. V was pared by 4 bases and J by 8 bases, with 17 bases between. The CDR3 DNA reads as TGTGCCAGCAGTTCTGGCGGGCATAACCGGGAAAAACTGTTTTTT. It encodes CASSSGGHNREKLFF.

The chain has TRBV19 and TRBJ1-2, with D possibly being TRBD1 (5 bases). Germline CDR1 reads LNHDA; CDR2 reads SQIVND (reference sequence). V lost 4 bases to trimming and J lost 0 bases, with 15 bases between them. The CDR3 spans 16 residues. CDR3 DNA: TGTGCCAGTAGTACACTGGGGCAGGCATCTAACTATGGCTACACCTTC. This codes for CASSTLGQASNYGYTF.